Shown below are 29 T cell receptor beta chains from a single sample sequenced in a study of identical twins. TCRdb processed the 5' RACE reads anew with MiXCR; each CDR3 protein has one entry. This repertoire shows roughly 500,000 distinct CDR3 sequences, 20% to 25% found once; its top ten account for around 0.9%. These records were also assigned to another study, of T cells expressing NK-cell markers.

The sequencing sample was made of CD4+ T cells sorted from blood. The origin of the receptors is a young woman in good health.

This chain connects TRBV20-1 to TRBJ2-3, with 14 nucleotides matching TRBD2. The V gene's germline CDR1 is DFQATT and CDR2 SNEGSKA (reference sequence). The ends lost 3 bases at V and 9 bases at J; junction bases unmatched: 8. The CDR3 is made up of 15 amino acids. CDR3 amino acids: CSASRLAGGPETQYF. The DNA for the CDR3 is TGCAGTGCTAGTCGACTAGCGGGGGGGCCCGAAACGCAGTATTTT.

A few counts support this clonotype. The V gene is TRBV5-1, the J gene TRBJ2-1; 13 bases are a match to TRBD2. This CDR3 has 16 amino acids. Germline V gene sequence: CDR1 SGHRS, CDR2 YFSETQ. V lost 0 bases, J lost 8 bases, and 5 bases stayed unmatched. The CDR3 reads CASSLARTSGSYEQFF. DNA for the CDR3: TGCGCCAGCAGCTTGGCCAGGACTAGCGGGAGCTATGAGCAGTTCTTC.

Only a few counts were recorded for this clonotype. The chain carries TRBV20-1 and TRBJ2-3, with D possibly called TRBD1 or TRBD2 (5 bases each). The V and J ends lost 4 bases and 2 bases respectively, with 13 bases between them. The V gene's germline CDR1 is DFQATT and CDR2 SNEGSKA (reference sequence). The CDR3 is made up of 14 amino acids. In nucleotides, the CDR3 is TGCAGTGCTAAGGCGTGGGGACCCACAGATACGCAGTATTTT. This sequence encodes CSAKAWGPTDTQYF.

In this sample, this clonotype turned up a few times. For the CDR3, the DNA is TGCAGTGCTAGAGATCCACTAGTAGGCTACAATGAGCAGTTCTTC. It is translated as CSARDPLVGYNEQFF. The chain couples TRBV20-1 to TRBJ2-1, with a possible D match to TRBD2 (5 bases). The CDR3 covers 15 residues. Germline V gene lookup returns CDR1 DFQATT and CDR2 SNEGSKA (reference sequence). Trimming left V 0 bases short and J 3 bases short, with 12 bases between.

This clonotype was counted only a few times. This chain uses TRBV2 with TRBJ2-1, with 9 bases fitting TRBD1. The length of the CDR3 is 13 residues. The V segment lost 11 bases and the J segment 2 bases; nucleotides outside the gene matches: 4. Germline V gives CDR1 SNHLY, CDR2 FYNNEI. The CDR3 nucleotides read TGTGCCCGGGGACAGGGTCCCTACAATGAGCAGTTCTTC. Protein: CARGQGPYNEQFF.

In this sample, this clonotype turned up a few times. The genes are TRBV20-1 and TRBJ2-2; 8 bases map to TRBD1. CDR1 is DFQATT and CDR2 is SNEGSKA in the germline V gene (reference sequence). V gave up 6 bases and J gave up 5 bases; unmatched junction bases: 5. This CDR3 has 13 amino acids. In nucleotides, the CDR3 is TGCAGTGCAGGCAGGGGGCGGACCGGGGAGCTGTTTTTT. This sequence encodes CSAGRGRTGELFF.

Only a few counts were recorded for this clonotype. The rearrangement uses TRBV20-1 and TRBJ2-7; the match to TRBD2 covers 7 bases. Germline V gives CDR1 DFQATT, CDR2 SNEGSKA (reference sequence). V shed 5 bases and J 5 bases; nucleotides not matched to a gene: 12. The CDR3 is 14 amino acids. This CDR3 reads CSAPSAGRSNEQYF. Written as DNA, the CDR3 is TGCAGTGCTCCAAGCGCCGGGAGGTCCAACGAGCAGTACTTC.

A single count supports this clonotype. The V call is TRBV7-9, the J call TRBJ2-1; TRBD1 might be the D (5 bases). CDR3 size: 12 residues. Trimming left V 8 bases short and J 8 bases short, with 13 bases between. Germline V gives CDR1 SEHNR, CDR2 FQNEAQ (reference sequence). The CDR3 sequence is CASVQGWDEQFF. CDR3 DNA: TGTGCCAGCGTCCAGGGTTGGGATGAGCAGTTCTTC.

This clonotype has ten or more counts. This chain uses TRBV29-1 with TRBJ2-3; TRBD2 might be the D (6 bases). The CDR3 runs 13 residues. Germline loops: CDR1 SQVTM, CDR2 ANQGSEA. The V gene lost 4 bases and the J gene lost 5 bases, with 13 bases spanning the gap. The DNA for the CDR3 is TGCAGCGTTGGCACGGACTACCAAGATACGCAGTATTTT. As protein: CSVGTDYQDTQYF.

A note on this clonotype: A read error may explain this, as a much larger clone is one base away. The V and J genes are TRBV7-2 and TRBJ2-3; D is ambiguous. The CDR3 is made up of 14 amino acids. Germline values: CDR1 SGHTA, CDR2 FQGNSA. As DNA, the CDR3 is TGTCCCAGCAGCTTAGAGGCCCACACAGATACGCAGTATTTT. Protein sequence: CPSSLEAHTDTQYF. Supplemented by reference TRBV7-2 and TRBJ2-3, the full variable domain reads GAGVSQSPSNKVTEKGKDVELRCDPISGHTALYWYRQSLGQGLEFLIYFQGNSAPDKSGLPSDRFSAERTGGSVSTLTIQRTQQEDSAVYLCPSSLEAHTDTQYFGPGTRLTVL.

The gene calls are TRBV6-5 and TRBJ1-6, with D tentatively TRBD1 (5 bases). Germline CDR1 is MNHEY and CDR2 is SVGAGI. Trimming took 2 bases from V and 7 from J, leaving 15 bases between them. CDR3 length equals 16 residues. CDR3 residues: CASSYRGAGPNSPLHF. The CDR3 DNA reads TGTGCCAGCAGTTACAGAGGGGCGGGACCGAATTCACCCCTCCACTTT.

This clonotype has just a few counts. V is TRBV5-1 and J is TRBJ2-1; 9 nucleotides align to TRBD2. V dropped 3 bases and J dropped 2; count of bases not matched to a gene: 3. The CDR3 length is 15 residues. The germline gives CDR1 SGHRS, CDR2 YFSETQ. CDR3 sequence reads: CASSYSGGTYNEQFF. CDR3 DNA sequence: TGCGCCAGCAGCTACAGCGGGGGGACCTACAATGAGCAGTTCTTC.

This clonotype appeared many times. V usage is TRBV20-1 and J usage is TRBJ2-3; the D is unclear. V dropped 7 bases and J dropped 2 bases, with 10 bases sitting between them. Germline V gives CDR1 DFQATT, CDR2 SNEGSKA (reference sequence). The CDR3 extends over 12 amino acids. CDR3 in DNA: TGCAGTGTCGGGTCCCTCACAGATACGCAGTATTTT. This encodes CSVGSLTDTQYF.

This clonotype was detected only once. The chain couples TRBV3-1 to TRBJ1-4; 8 nucleotides line up with TRBD1. Germline values: CDR1 LGHDT, CDR2 YNNKEL (reference sequence). The V segment lost 4 bases and the J segment 7 bases; nucleotides outside the gene matches: 5. The CDR3 has 14 residues. DNA of the CDR3: TGTGCCAGCAGCCCGGGGACAGGCGGTGAAAAACTGTTTTTT. It is translated as CASSPGTGGEKLFF.

CDR3 residues: CSARAAGGTTDTQYF. CDR3 coding DNA: TGCAGTGCTAGAGCAGCGGGAGGGACCACAGATACGCAGTATTTT. The rearrangement uses TRBV20-1 and TRBJ2-3; 10 nucleotides align to TRBD2. From germline, CDR1 is DFQATT and CDR2 SNEGSKA (reference sequence). The V gene end was trimmed by 1 base and the J gene end by 2 bases; junction bases not matched to a gene: 3. CDR3 size: 15 residues.

V and J are TRBV20-1 and TRBJ1-1; D perhaps matches TRBD1 (5 bases). Germline loops: CDR1 DFQATT, CDR2 SNEGSKA (reference sequence). The CDR3 consists of 14 residues. The ends were cut back, 4 bases at V and 8 bases at J, with 20 bases in the middle. CDR3 bases: TGCAGTGCTAAGGATCCCTCGAGGGGTTTGGAAGCTTTCTTT. Translating gives CSAKDPSRGLEAFF.

This sequence joins TRBV20-1 and TRBJ1-6; D uncertain. CDR3 size: 14 residues. Germline V gene lookup returns CDR1 DFQATT and CDR2 SNEGSKA (reference sequence). The germline V and J ends were trimmed by 3 bases and 6 bases, with 12 bases remaining between them. The CDR3 is CSARTDLSNSPLHF. The CDR3 DNA reads as TGCAGTGCTAGGACGGATCTTTCTAATTCACCCCTCCACTTT.

This clonotype was picked up many times. V usage is TRBV12-3 or TRBV12-4 and J usage is TRBJ1-2; 8 nucleotides match TRBD1. This CDR3 contains 12 residues. V gave up 6 bases and J gave up 3 bases; unmatched junction bases: 0. This CDR3 is CASRGQDYGYTF. The CDR3 bases are TGTGCCAGCAGGGGACAGGACTATGGCTACACCTTC.

This clonotype was observed a handful of times. The CDR3 region is CSASLWGGGYTF. Written as DNA, the CDR3 is TGCAGTGCTTCCCTGTGGGGGGGCGGCTACACCTTC. The V gene is TRBV20-1, the J gene TRBJ1-2, with a possible D match to TRBD1 (6 bases). This CDR3 is built from 12 residues. Germline values: CDR1 DFQATT, CDR2 SNEGSKA (reference sequence). The V end was cut by 5 bases, the J end by 8 bases, with 15 bases between.

CDR3 amino acids: CASSRDKYWDTQYF. CDR3 bases: TGTGCCAGCAGCCGAGATAAGTACTGGGATACGCAGTATTTT. The J gene is TRBJ2-3, the V gene TRBV6-1; D call uncertain. Looked up from germline, CDR1 is MNHNS and CDR2 is SASEGT. Trimming removed 6 bases at V and 6 bases at J, with 16 bases between. The CDR3 consists of 14 residues.

The V and J genes are TRBV6-2 or TRBV6-3 and TRBJ1-2; D ambiguous. Germline V lookup: CDR1 MNHEY, CDR2 SVGEGT. Trimming took 6 bases from V and 8 from J, leaving 16 bases between them. The CDR3 has 13 residues. CDR3 protein: CASSPDPLGGYTF. DNA for the CDR3: TGTGCCAGCAGCCCTGACCCACTCGGGGGCTACACCTTC.

The chain's CDR3 is CASGLAGSQFF. CDR3 nucleotides: TGTGCTAGTGGTTTGGCCGGGTCACAGTTCTTC. The chain uses TRBV12-5 and TRBJ2-1; D is unclear. V dropped 1 base and J dropped 13 bases, with 8 bases sitting between them. Germline values: CDR1 LGHNT, CDR2 FRNRAP. The CDR3 runs to 11 residues.

J is TRBJ1-5 and V is TRBV2; D may be TRBD1 (5 bases). The germline CDR1 and CDR2 sequences are SNHLY and FYNNEI. CDR3 length: 16 residues. V lost 7 bases and J lost 4, with 20 bases in between. For the CDR3, the DNA is TGTGCCAGCAAAGGTGGGGACGGTCTTCGGAATCAGCCCCAGCATTTT. As protein: CASKGGDGLRNQPQHF.

This clonotype was seen more than once but under ten times. V usage is TRBV3-1 and J usage is TRBJ1-1; 7 bases are shared with TRBD1. CDR3 length equals 15 residues. The V gene's germline CDR1 is LGHDT and CDR2 YNNKEL (reference sequence). V gave up 3 bases and J gave up 4 bases; unmatched junction bases: 8. This CDR3 is CASSQGGGFGTEAFF. CDR3 nucleotides: TGTGCCAGCAGCCAGGGAGGGGGCTTTGGCACTGAAGCTTTCTTT.

This clonotype appeared a few times. The chain joins TRBV20-1 to TRBJ2-5, with unresolved D. CDR3 length: 15 amino acids. Trimming took 0 bases from V and 2 from J, leaving 13 bases between them. Per the germline V gene, CDR1 is DFQATT and CDR2 is SNEGSKA (reference sequence). The CDR3 DNA is TGCAGTGCTAGAGAGAGCCCGTTGGAGCAAGAGACCCAGTACTTC. Protein sequence: CSARESPLEQETQYF.

This clonotype has a handful of counts. CDR3: CASSSLRGGEYEQYF. The DNA of the CDR3 is TGCGCCAGCAGCTCCCTAAGGGGGGGGGAATACGAGCAGTACTTC. The chain uses TRBV5-1 and TRBJ2-7; D might be TRBD2 (7 bases). The CDR3 has 15 amino acids. V was clipped by 3 bases and J by 4 bases, with 17 bases between them. The germline V gene has CDR1 SGHRS and CDR2 YFSETQ.

Only a few counts were recorded for this clonotype. The gene calls are TRBV29-1 and TRBJ2-3; unclear D gene. The V and J ends lost 1 base and 0 bases respectively, with 14 bases between them. This CDR3 spans 16 amino acids. Germline CDR1 and CDR2: SQVTM and ANQGSEA. Here the CDR3 reads CSVEGSEGISTDTQYF. The CDR3 nucleotides are TGCAGCGTTGAAGGGAGTGAAGGAATAAGCACAGATACGCAGTATTTT.

This clonotype showed up just a few times. This chain links TRBV9 with TRBJ2-1; 9 bases are shared with TRBD2. There are 16 residues in the CDR3. CDR1 and CDR2 (germline): SGDLS, YYNGEE. V shed 0 bases and J 4 bases; nucleotides not matched to a gene: 5. DNA for the CDR3: TGTGCCAGCAGCGTAGGAGCTAGCGGGGTGTACAATGAGCAGTTCTTC. The encoded protein is CASSVGASGVYNEQFF.

This rearrangement joins TRBV5-1 to TRBJ1-1, with D maybe TRBD1 (5 bases). Germline CDR1 SGHRS, CDR2 YFSETQ. Trimming left V 5 bases short and J 0 bases short, with 14 bases between. The CDR3 extends over 15 amino acids. The CDR3 sequence is CASRGPTDLNTEAFF. The CDR3 DNA is TGCGCCAGCAGAGGACCGACAGACTTGAACACTGAAGCTTTCTTT.